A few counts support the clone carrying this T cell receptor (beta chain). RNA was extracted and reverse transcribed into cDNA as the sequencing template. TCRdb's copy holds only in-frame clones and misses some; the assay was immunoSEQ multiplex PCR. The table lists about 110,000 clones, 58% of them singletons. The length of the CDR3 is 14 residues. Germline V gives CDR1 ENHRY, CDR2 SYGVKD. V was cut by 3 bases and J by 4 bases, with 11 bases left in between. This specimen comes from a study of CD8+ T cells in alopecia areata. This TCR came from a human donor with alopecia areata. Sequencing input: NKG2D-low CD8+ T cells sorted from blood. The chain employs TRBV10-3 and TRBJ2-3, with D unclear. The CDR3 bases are TGTGCCATCAGTGACGTGGGCTTTCCAGATACGCAGTATTTT. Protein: CAISDVGFPDTQYF.